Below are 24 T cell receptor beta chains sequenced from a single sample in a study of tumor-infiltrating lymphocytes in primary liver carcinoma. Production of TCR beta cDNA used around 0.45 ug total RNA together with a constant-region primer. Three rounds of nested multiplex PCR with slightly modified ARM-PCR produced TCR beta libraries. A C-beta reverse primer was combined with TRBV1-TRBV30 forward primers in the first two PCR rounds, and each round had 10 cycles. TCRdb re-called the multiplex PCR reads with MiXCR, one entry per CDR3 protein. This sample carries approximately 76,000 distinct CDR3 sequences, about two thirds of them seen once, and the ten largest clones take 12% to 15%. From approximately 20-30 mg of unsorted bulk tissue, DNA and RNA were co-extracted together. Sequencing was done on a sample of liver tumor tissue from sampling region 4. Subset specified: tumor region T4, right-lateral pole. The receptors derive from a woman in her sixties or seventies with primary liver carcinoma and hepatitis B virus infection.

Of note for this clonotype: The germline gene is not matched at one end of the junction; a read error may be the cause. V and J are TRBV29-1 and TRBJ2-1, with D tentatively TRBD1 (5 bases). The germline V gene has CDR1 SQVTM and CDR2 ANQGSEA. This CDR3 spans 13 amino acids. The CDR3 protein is CSAATVSYNEQFF. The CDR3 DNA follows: TGCAGCGCGGCGACAGTCTCCTACAATGAACAGTTCTTC.

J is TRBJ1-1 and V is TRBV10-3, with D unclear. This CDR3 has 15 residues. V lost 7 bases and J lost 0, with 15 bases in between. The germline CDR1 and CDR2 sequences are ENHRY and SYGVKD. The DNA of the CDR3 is TGTGCCATCACGAGAGGGATATCTATGAACACTGAAGCTTTCTTT. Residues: CAITRGISMNTEAFF.

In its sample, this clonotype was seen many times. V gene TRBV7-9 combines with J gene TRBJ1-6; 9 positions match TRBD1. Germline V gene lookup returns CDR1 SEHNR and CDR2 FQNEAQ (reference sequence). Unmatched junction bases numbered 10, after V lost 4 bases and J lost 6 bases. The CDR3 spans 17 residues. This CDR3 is CASSSYRGQESNSPLHF. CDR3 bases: TGTGCCAGCAGCTCCTACAGGGGGCAGGAGAGTAATTCACCCCTCCACTTT.

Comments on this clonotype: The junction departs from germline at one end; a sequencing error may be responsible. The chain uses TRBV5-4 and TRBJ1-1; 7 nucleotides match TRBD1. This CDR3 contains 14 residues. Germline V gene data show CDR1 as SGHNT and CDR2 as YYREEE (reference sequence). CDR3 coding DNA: TGCGCCTGCAGCCCCCGACAGGGTAAAACTGAAGCTTTCTTT. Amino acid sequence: CACSPRQGKTEAFF.

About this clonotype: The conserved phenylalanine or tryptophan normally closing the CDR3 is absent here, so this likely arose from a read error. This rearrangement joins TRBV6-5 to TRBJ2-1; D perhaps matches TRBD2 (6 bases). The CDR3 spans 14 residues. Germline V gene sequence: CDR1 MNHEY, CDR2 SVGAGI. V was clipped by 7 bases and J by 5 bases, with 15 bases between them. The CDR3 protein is CASTPWGGDNEQFL. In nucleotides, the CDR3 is TGTGCCAGCACCCCCTGGGGCGGGGACAATGAGCAGTTCCTG.

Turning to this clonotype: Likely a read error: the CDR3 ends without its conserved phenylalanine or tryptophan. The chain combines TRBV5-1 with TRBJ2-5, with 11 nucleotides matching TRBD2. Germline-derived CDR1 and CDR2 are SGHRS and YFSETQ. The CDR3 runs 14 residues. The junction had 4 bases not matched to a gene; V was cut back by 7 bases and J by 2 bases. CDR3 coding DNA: TGCGCCAGCGGGACTAGCGGTCTGCAAGAGACCCAGTACCTC. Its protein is CASGTSGLQETQYL.

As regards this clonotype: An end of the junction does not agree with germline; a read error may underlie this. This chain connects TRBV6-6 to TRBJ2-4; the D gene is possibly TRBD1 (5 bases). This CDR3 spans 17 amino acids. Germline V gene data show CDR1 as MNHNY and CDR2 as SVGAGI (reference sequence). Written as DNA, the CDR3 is TGTGCCAGCAGATACTCGACGTCAGGGATCGCCAAAAACTTTCAGTACTTC. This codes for CASRYSTSGIAKNFQYF.

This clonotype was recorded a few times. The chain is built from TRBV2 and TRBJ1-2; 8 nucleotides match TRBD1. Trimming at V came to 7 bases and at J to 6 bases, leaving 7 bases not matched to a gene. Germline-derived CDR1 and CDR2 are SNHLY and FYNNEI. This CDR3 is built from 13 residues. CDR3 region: CASILDRVDGYTF. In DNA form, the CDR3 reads TGTGCCAGCATCTTGGACAGGGTGGATGGCTACACCTTC. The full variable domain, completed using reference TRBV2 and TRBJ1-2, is EPEVTQTPSHQVTQMGQEVILRCVPISNHLYFYWYRQILGQKVEFLVSFYNNEISEKSEIFDDQFSVERPDGSNFTLKIRSTKLEDSAMYFCASILDRVDGYTFGSGTRLTVV.

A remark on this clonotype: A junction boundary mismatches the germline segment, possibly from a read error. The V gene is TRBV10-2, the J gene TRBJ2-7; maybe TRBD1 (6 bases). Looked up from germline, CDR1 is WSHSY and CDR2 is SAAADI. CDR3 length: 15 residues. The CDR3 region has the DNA TGTGCCAGCAGACAGGAACTTAACGGCCACTACGAGCAGTACTTC. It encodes CASRQELNGHYEQYF.

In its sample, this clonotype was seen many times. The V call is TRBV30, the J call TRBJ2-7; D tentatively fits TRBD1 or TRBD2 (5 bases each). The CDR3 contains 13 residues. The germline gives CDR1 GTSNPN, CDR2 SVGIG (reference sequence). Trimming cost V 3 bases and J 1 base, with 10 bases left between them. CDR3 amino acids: CAWSEGRSYEQYF. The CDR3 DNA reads TGTGCCTGGAGCGAGGGACGGTCCTACGAGCAGTACTTC.

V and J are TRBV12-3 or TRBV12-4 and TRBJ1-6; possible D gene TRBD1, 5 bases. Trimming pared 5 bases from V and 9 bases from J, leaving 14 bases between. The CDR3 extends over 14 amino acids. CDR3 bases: TGTGCCAGCAGTATGGGGACGGGGACTTCACCCCTCCACTTT. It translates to CASSMGTGTSPLHF.

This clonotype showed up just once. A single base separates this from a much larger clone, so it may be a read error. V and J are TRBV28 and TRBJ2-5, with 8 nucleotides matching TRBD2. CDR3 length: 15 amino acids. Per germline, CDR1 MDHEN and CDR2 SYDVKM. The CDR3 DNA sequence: TGTGCCAGCAGTTCATTGACTAGCGACCAAGAGTCCCAGTACTTC. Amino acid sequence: CASSSLTSDQESQYF.

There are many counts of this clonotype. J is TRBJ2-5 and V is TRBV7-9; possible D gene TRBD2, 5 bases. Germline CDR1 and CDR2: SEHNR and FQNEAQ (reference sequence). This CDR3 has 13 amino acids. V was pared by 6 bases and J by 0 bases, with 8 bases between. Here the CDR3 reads CASREEDQETQYF. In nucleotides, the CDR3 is TGTGCCAGCAGGGAGGAGGACCAAGAGACCCAGTACTTC.

CDR3 amino acids: CASSSGCAGTDTQYF. The CDR3 DNA reads as TGTGCCAGCAGTTCAGGGTGCGCCGGCACAGATACGCAGTATTTT. The chain couples TRBV28 to TRBJ2-3; D possibly corresponds to TRBD1 (5 bases). The CDR3 extends over 15 amino acids. Trimming pared 4 bases from V and 1 base from J, leaving 12 bases between. CDR1 is MDHEN, CDR2 SYDVKM, per germline.

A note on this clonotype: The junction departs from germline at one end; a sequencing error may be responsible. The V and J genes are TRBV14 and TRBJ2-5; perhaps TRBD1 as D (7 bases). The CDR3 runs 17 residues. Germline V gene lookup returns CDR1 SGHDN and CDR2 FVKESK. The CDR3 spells CASSHEPGGLRGETQYF. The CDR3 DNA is TGTGCCAGCAGCCATGAACCAGGGGGACTCCGAGGGGAGACCCAATACTTC.

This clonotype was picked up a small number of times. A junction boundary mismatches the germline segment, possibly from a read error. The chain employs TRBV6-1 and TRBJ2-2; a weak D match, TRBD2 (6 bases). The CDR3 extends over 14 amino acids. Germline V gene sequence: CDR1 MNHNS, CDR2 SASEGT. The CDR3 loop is CASSETTDTGGLFF. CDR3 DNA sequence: TGTGCCAGCAGTGAAACAACGGACACCGGGGGGCTGTTTTTT.

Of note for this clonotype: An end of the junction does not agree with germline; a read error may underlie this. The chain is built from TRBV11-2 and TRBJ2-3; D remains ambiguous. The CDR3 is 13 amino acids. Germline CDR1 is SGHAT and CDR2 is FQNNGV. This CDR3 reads CASNLDRRDTQYF. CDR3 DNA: TGTGCTAGCAACTTAGATCGAAGAGATACGCAGTATTTT.

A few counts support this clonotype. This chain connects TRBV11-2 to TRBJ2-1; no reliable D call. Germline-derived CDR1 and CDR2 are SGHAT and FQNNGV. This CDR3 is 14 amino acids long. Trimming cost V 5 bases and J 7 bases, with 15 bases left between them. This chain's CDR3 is CASSQELSKNEQFF. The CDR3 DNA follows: TGTGCCAGCAGCCAAGAATTGAGTAAGAATGAGCAGTTCTTC.

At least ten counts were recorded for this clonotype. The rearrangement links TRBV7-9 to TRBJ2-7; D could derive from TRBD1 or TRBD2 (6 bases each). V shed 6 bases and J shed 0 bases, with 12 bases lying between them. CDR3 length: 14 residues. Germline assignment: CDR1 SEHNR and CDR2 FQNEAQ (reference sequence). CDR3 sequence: CASSHGGGSYEQYF. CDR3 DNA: TGTGCCAGCAGTCACGGGGGCGGCTCCTACGAGCAGTACTTC.

CDR3 DNA: TGTGCCAGCGGCTCGGCCGGAGCGTCTGGAAACACCATATATTTT. It translates to CASGSAGASGNTIYF. The chain combines TRBV5-4 with TRBJ1-3, with D uncertain. V was pared by 7 bases and J by 1 base, with 15 bases between. This CDR3 has 15 residues. Germline CDR1 SGHNT, CDR2 YYREEE (reference sequence).

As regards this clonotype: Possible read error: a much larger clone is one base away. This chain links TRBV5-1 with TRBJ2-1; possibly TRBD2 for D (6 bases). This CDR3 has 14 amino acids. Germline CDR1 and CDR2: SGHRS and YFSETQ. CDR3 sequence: CARSLVSSANEQFF. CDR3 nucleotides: TGCGCCAGGAGCTTGGTGTCTAGCGCTAATGAGCAGTTCTTC.

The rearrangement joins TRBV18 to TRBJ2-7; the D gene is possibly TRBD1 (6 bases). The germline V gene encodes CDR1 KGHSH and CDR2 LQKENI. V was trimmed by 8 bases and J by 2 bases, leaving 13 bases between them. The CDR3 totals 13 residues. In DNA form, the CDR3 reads TGTGCCAGCCCATTAGACAGGACCTACGAGCAGTACTTC. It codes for CASPLDRTYEQYF.

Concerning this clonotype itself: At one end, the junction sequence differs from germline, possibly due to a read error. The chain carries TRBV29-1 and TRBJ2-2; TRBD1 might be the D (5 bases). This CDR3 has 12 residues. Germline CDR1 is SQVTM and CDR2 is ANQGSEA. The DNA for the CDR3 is TGCAGTGGACATTCGGGCACCGCGGAGCTGTTTTTT. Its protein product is CSGHSGTAELFF.

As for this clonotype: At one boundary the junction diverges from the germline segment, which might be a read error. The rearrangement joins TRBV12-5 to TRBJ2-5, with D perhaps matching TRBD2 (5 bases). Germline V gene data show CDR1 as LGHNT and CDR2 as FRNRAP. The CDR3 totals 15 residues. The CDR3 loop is CASGLGRVVEETQNF. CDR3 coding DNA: TGTGCTAGTGGTTTGGGACGGGTTGTGGAGGAGACCCAGAACTTC.